The 8 T cell receptor beta chains below all came from one sample that was sequenced in a study of spatial heterogeneity in lung cancer. Time point indicated: sample taken at primary tumor resection. TCRs were sequenced from unsorted whole RNA of tumor, nontumor lung or PBMC. Each CDR3 protein gets one entry after TCRdb re-called the 5' RACE reads with MiXCR. The data hold around 10,000 distinct CDR3 sequences, with roughly 3.5% observed a single time. Sequenced here: PBMCs, sampled at surgery. The receptors here all came from a female donor with early-stage non-small cell lung cancer.

This clonotype is labeled large. This beta chain appears as a stray read in a library generated for alpha chains; its size is not informative. This chain joins TRBV6-2 or TRBV6-3 and TRBJ2-1; the match to TRBD2 covers 13 bases. Trimming removed 2 bases from V and 10 bases from J; junction bases left unmatched: 5. This CDR3 contains 15 residues. Per the germline V gene, CDR1 is MNHEY and CDR2 is SVGEGT. The CDR3: CASSYQGLAGEEQFF. The CDR3 bases are TGTGCCAGCAGTTACCAAGGACTAGCGGGGGAGGAGCAGTTCTTC.

This clonotype was seen a handful of times. With the library built for alpha chains, this beta chain is off target and its frequency is not meaningful. This chain joins TRBV12-3 or TRBV12-4 and TRBJ2-5, with 9 bases identical to TRBD2. The CDR3 runs to 15 residues. J was trimmed by 1 base and V by 3 bases; bases with no gene match: 3. In DNA, the CDR3 is TGTGCCAGCAGTTTGCCTAGCGGGATCCAAGAGACCCAGTACTTC. Encoded protein: CASSLPSGIQETQYF.

This clonotype was recorded at least ten times. This beta chain turned up in a library designed for alpha chains; as an off-target read, its abundance says little. The V gene is TRBV20-1, the J gene TRBJ2-3; weak D call: TRBD1 (5 bases). CDR1 and CDR2 (germline): DFQATT, SNEGSKA (reference sequence). Trimming shortened V by 3 bases and J by 6 bases, and 13 bases separated the two germline ends. The CDR3 is made up of 13 amino acids. The CDR3 spells CSARRSGADTQYF. The CDR3 region has the DNA TGCAGTGCTAGGCGCAGTGGGGCGGATACGCAGTATTTT.

This clonotype was seen at least ten times. This beta chain slipped into a library made for alpha chains as a stray read, so its size is not meaningful. This rearrangement joins TRBV13 to TRBJ2-1, with D perhaps being TRBD1 or TRBD2 (6 bases each). In germline, CDR1 is PRHDT, CDR2 FYEKMQ (reference sequence). Deletions cut 5 bases from V and 2 bases from J, with 16 bases between. This CDR3 comprises 16 residues. The CDR3 nucleotides read TGTGCCAGCAGCCTACCGGGGGCCTGGGCCTACAATGAGCAGTTCTTC. Amino acids: CASSLPGAWAYNEQFF.

In this sample, this clonotype turned up many times. With the library built for alpha chains, this beta chain is off target and its frequency is not meaningful. The chain couples TRBV9 to TRBJ2-3; tentatively, D is TRBD2 (6 bases). Germline V CDR1 and CDR2: SGDLS, YYNGEE. The V end was cut by 4 bases, the J end by 4 bases, with 16 bases between. CDR3 length: 15 amino acids. CDR3 sequence reads: CASSPRLVGADTQYF. CDR3 nucleotides: TGTGCCAGCAGCCCCCGACTAGTCGGGGCAGATACGCAGTATTTT.

Many counts were recorded for this clonotype. As an off-target read in a library built for alpha chains, this beta chain has a frequency of little significance. The chain recombines TRBV4-2 with TRBJ2-1, with 10 bases matching TRBD2. This CDR3 region has 17 residues. Germline V lookup: CDR1 LGHNA, CDR2 YNFKEQ. Trimming took 0 bases from V and 5 from J; bases not matched to a gene: 7. The CDR3 nucleotides are TGTGCCAGCAGCCAAGATAATGTAGCGGGGGGCCACAATGAGCAGTTCTTC. Amino acid sequence: CASSQDNVAGGHNEQFF.

The table lists this clonotype with many counts. The library was built for alpha chains, so this beta chain is an off-target read and its size means little. The chain has TRBV4-3 and TRBJ2-7; D tentatively fits TRBD1 or TRBD2 (6 bases each). Germline CDR1 LGHNA, CDR2 YSLEER. V was clipped by 0 bases and J by 6 bases, with 12 bases between them. This CDR3 spans 14 amino acids. CDR3 amino acids: CASSQDPGGGEQYF. Here the CDR3 DNA reads TGCGCCAGCAGCCAAGATCCCGGGGGCGGCGAGCAGTACTTC.

This clonotype was observed many times. Since the library was made to target alpha chains, this beta chain is a stray read and its abundance is not meaningful. V usage is TRBV24-1 and J usage is TRBJ2-5, with D perhaps TRBD2 (6 bases). The CDR3 totals 12 residues. Trimming left V 12 bases short and J 2 bases short, with 12 bases between. The germline gives CDR1 KGHDR, CDR2 SFDVKD. This chain's CDR3 is CAGPEGQETQYF. CDR3 in DNA: TGTGCCGGACCGGAGGGACAAGAGACCCAGTACTTC.